This T cell receptor (beta chain) was identified in a study of cytomegalovirus exposure and HLA in healthy donors. Turning to the study itself: In an early release, HLA-typed donors contributed roughly 85 million unique TCR sequences. Points from the study as a whole: Later on, a genetic analysis was performed. It linked a missense variant in DCLRE1C with V- and J-gene trimming of TCR beta. Confirmation in vitro established that a few CMV-associated chains were specific for CMV antigens.

In its sample, this clone was seen once. Its antigen is as yet unknown. Per the germline V gene, CDR1 is MNHEY and CDR2 is SVGAGI. This CDR3 is built from 13 residues. V dropped 6 bases and J dropped 4 bases, with 10 bases sitting between them. A multiplex PCR was run with 60 Vbeta primers and 13 Jbeta primers. Sequencing used immunoSEQ multiplex PCR; TCRdb keeps in-frame clones, though not all of them. The sample lists around 140,000 clones; about 78% were seen once. The chain has TRBV6-5 and TRBJ2-1; TRBD1 might be the D (5 bases). The specimen was PBMCs. The clonotype originates from a man aged 50-60 years in good health and CMV-seropositive. CDR3 DNA sequence: TGTGCCAGCAGACCAGCAGGGTACAATGAGCAGTTCTTC. Translating gives CASRPAGYNEQFF.